One and the same sample provided the 14 T cell receptor beta chains below, sequenced in a study of T-cell memory formation after mild COVID-19. From the 5' RACE reads, TCRdb called clonotypes with MiXCR, one entry per CDR3 protein. The repertoire includes approximately 7,400 distinct CDR3 sequences, roughly 58% of them detected once, and around 2.5% sits in the top ten. Sequencing was performed on PBMCs or a T cell subset sorted from them (not recorded which). These receptor sequences come from an adult who had mild COVID-19 (a few samples of this study predate the infection). Cell type and time point are not known.

The chain links TRBV5-6 to TRBJ2-1, with D perhaps matching TRBD2 (5 bases). V was trimmed by 3 bases and J by 10 bases, leaving 8 bases between them. Germline CDR1 is SGHDT and CDR2 is YYEEEE. CDR3 length equals 11 residues. CDR3 residues: CASSSRLEQFF. CDR3 in DNA: TGTGCCAGCAGCTCCAGACTAGAGCAGTTCTTC.

In its sample, this clonotype ranks as medium-sized. The chain uses TRBV4-1 and TRBJ1-6; TRBD1 might be the D (6 bases). This CDR3 spans 18 amino acids. Germline V gene sequence: CDR1 MGHRA, CDR2 YSYEKL. Trimming pared 2 bases from V and 3 bases from J, leaving 17 bases between. CDR3 bases: TGCGCCAGCAGCCAATGGGGGATCGCGACAGGCTATAATTCACCCCTCCACTTT. Protein: CASSQWGIATGYNSPLHF.

This clonotype rates as medium-sized. The chain links TRBV9 to TRBJ1-1; a possible D gene is TRBD1 (5 bases). The V gene's germline CDR1 is SGDLS and CDR2 YYNGEE. V was cut by 4 bases and J by 4 bases, with 14 bases left in between. The CDR3 loop spans 14 amino acids. The CDR3 protein is CASSTMTVGTEAFF. CDR3 DNA sequence: TGTGCCAGCAGCACCATGACAGTCGGCACTGAAGCTTTCTTT.

The V and J genes are TRBV3-1 and TRBJ2-1; 8 bases line up with TRBD2. The CDR3 runs to 15 residues. After removal of 0 bases from V and 10 bases from J, the junction contained 8 bases not matched to a gene. Germline V gives CDR1 LGHDT, CDR2 YNNKEL (reference sequence). As DNA, the CDR3 is TGTGCCAGCAGCCAAGATGCCGGGGGGGCCCCCGAGCAGTTCTTC. It yields the protein CASSQDAGGAPEQFF.

This clonotype was observed at least ten times. This chain joins TRBV13 and TRBJ2-5; 7 bases match TRBD1. This CDR3 is built from 13 residues. V dropped 5 bases and J dropped 2; count of bases not matched to a gene: 2. The germline gives CDR1 PRHDT, CDR2 FYEKMQ (reference sequence). The CDR3 bases are TGTGCCAGCAGCCCGGGACAGCAAGAGACCCAGTACTTC. This encodes CASSPGQQETQYF.

This clonotype qualifies as medium-sized. The genes are TRBV6-5 and TRBJ2-7, with no clear D. The V end was cut by 1 base, the J end by 2 bases, with 15 bases between. The CDR3 runs 16 residues. The germline gives CDR1 MNHEY, CDR2 SVGAGI. The CDR3 sequence is CASSYLPGSRPYEQYF. The DNA for the CDR3 is TGTGCCAGCAGTTACTTGCCGGGTTCCAGGCCCTACGAGCAGTACTTC.

This clonotype qualifies as medium-sized. The genes are TRBV7-9 and TRBJ1-4; D possibly corresponds to TRBD1 (5 bases). Germline-derived CDR1 and CDR2 are SEHNR and FQNEAQ (reference sequence). The CDR3 covers 15 residues. Trimming stripped 4 bases from V and 5 bases from J, with 14 bases between. CDR3 protein: CASSSNAGTNEKLFF. The CDR3 region has the DNA TGTGCCAGCAGCTCCAACGCTGGGACGAATGAAAAACTGTTTTTT.

This clonotype is classed as medium-sized (0.01 to 0.1%). The gene calls are TRBV4-2 and TRBJ1-3; no clear D gene. The V end lost 5 bases, the J end lost 4 bases, and 15 bases lay between the germline ends. Germline CDR1 and CDR2: LGHNA and YNFKEQ. CDR3 length equals 15 residues. Here the CDR3 reads CASSNGRTLGNTIYF. CDR3 bases: TGTGCCAGCAGCAACGGCCGGACCCTGGGAAACACCATATATTTT.

This clonotype was seen a handful of times. The chain carries TRBV7-8 and TRBJ2-5; D remains unclear. With 3 bases removed from V and 1 base from J, the gap between germline ends came to 6 bases. This CDR3 region has 13 residues. Germline V CDR1 and CDR2: SGHVS, FQNEAQ. DNA for the CDR3: TGTGCCAGCAGCTTCGGAATCCAAGAGACCCAGTACTTC. Its protein is CASSFGIQETQYF.

The chain carries TRBV5-1 and TRBJ2-3, with D possibly being TRBD1 or TRBD2 (6 bases each). The germline V gene encodes CDR1 SGHRS and CDR2 YFSETQ. V lost 0 bases and J lost 2, with 13 bases in between. The CDR3 length is 16 residues. The CDR3: CASSLAEGGHTDTQYF. DNA of the CDR3: TGCGCCAGCAGCTTGGCCGAGGGGGGTCACACAGATACGCAGTATTTT. Full variable domain (remainder filled in from reference TRBV5-1 and TRBJ2-3): KAGVTQTPRYLIKTRGQQVTLSCSPISGHRSVSWYQQTPGQGLQFLFEYFSETQRNKGNFPGRFSGRQFSNSRSEMNVSTLELGDSALYLCASSLAEGGHTDTQYFGPGTRLTVL.

V and J are TRBV25-1 and TRBJ2-4; D unresolved. Trimming removed 1 base at V and 0 bases at J, with 16 bases between. The CDR3 sequence is 18 residues long. CDR1 MGHDK and CDR2 SYGVNS come from the germline V gene. The CDR3 loop is CASSESVASPLAKNIQYF. The CDR3 DNA is TGTGCCAGCAGTGAATCGGTGGCCAGTCCCTTAGCCAAAAACATTCAGTACTTC.

The J gene is TRBJ2-5, the V gene TRBV7-9; perhaps TRBD2 as D (6 bases). The CDR3 sequence is 14 residues long. Germline V gene sequence: CDR1 SEHNR, CDR2 FQNEAQ (reference sequence). V shed 4 bases and J shed 7 bases, with 16 bases lying between them. CDR3 in DNA: TGTGCCAGCAGCTCGACAGTGTCCGGGGGGACCCAGTACTTC. Its protein is CASSSTVSGGTQYF.

The gene calls are TRBV9 and TRBJ2-1, with 8 positions matching TRBD1. The CDR3 is 14 residues long. Germline loops: CDR1 SGDLS, CDR2 YYNGEE. Losses at the gene ends were 4 bases for V and 5 bases for J; bases not matched to a gene: 5. The CDR3 is CASSPRTGNNEQFF. The DNA of the CDR3 is TGTGCCAGCAGCCCCAGGACAGGGAACAATGAGCAGTTCTTC. The variable domain in full, with the rest retrieved from reference TRBV9 and TRBJ2-1, is DSGVTQTPKHLITATGQRVTLRCSPRSGDLSVYWYQQSLDQGLQFLIQYYNGEERAKGNILERFSAQQFPDLHSELNLSSLELGDSALYFCASSPRTGNNEQFFGPGTRLTVL.

V and J are TRBV5-1 and TRBJ1-3; no clear D gene. Trimming cost V 0 bases and J 0 bases, with 7 bases left between them. From germline, CDR1 is SGHRS and CDR2 YFSETQ. This CDR3 is built from 15 residues. In DNA form, the CDR3 reads TGCGCCAGCAGCTTGGACGGGAGCTCTGGAAACACCATATATTTT. This translates into CASSLDGSSGNTIYF.